This TCR beta chain was captured by sequencing in a study of T cell repertoires in aging, cancer and after chemotherapy. The template was genomic DNA from peripheral blood, not RNA. The CDR3 is 16 amino acids. V was clipped by 5 bases and J by 5 bases; unmatched bases: 8. Multiplex touch-down PCR with TRB-A/B primers amplified rearranged V-D-J TRB sequences. MiXCR was run by TCRdb on the multiplex PCR reads, yielding one entry per CDR3 protein. The sample lists over 10,000 distinct CDR3 sequences, 21% occurring once. Of note for this clonotype: A much larger clone is a single base away; this may be a read error.

The rearrangement links TRBV12-3 or TRBV12-4 to TRBJ2-5; 13 positions agree with TRBD2. This receptor was taken from a human donor in good health. Sequencing used blood. CDR3 in DNA: TGTGCCAGCAGTACCGGACTAGCGGGGGTTCGGGAGACCCAGTACTTC. This gives the protein CASSTGLAGVRETQYF.